The clone carrying this T cell receptor beta chain was seen more than once but under ten times. MiXCR, applied by TCRdb to the RT-PCR reads, yields one record per CDR3 protein. The profile shows around 150,000 distinct CDR3 sequences, 30% to 45% of them singletons. This entry belongs to a study of patients and donors after allogeneic stem cell transplantation. The source material was blood, either unsorted or a sorted T cell fraction (not recorded which). The receptor was derived from a human donor who was either an allogeneic HSCT recipient or a stem cell or donor lymphocyte infusion donor (not recorded which). It is not recorded whose cells these are; they may come from a transplant donor.

The CDR3 region has the DNA TGTGCCAGCAGCCAAGACAGCTATGGCTACACCTTC. Residues: CASSQDSYGYTF. This rearrangement joins TRBV7-9 to TRBJ1-2, with D possibly being TRBD1 (5 bases). V gave up 5 bases and J gave up 4 bases, with 8 bases separating them. CDR1 and CDR2 (germline): SEHNR, FQNEAQ (reference sequence). CDR3 length: 12 amino acids.